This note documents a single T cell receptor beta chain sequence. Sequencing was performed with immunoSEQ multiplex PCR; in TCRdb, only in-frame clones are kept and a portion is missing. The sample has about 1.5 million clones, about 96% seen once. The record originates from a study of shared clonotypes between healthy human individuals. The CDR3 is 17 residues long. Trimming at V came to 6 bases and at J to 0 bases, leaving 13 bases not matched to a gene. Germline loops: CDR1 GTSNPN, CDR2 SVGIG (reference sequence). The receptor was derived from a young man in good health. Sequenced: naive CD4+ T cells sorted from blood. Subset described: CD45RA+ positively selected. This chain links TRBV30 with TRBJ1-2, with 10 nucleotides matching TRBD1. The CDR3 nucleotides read TGTGCCTGCCCGCCGGGACAGGGGAAAGCGGCTAACTATGGCTACACCTTC. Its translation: CACPPGQGKAANYGYTF.